This T cell receptor beta chain came from a study of T cell repertoires in cytomegalovirus infection. On the study more broadly: CMV epitopes, recently identified HLA-C-restricted and well-studied HLA-B-restricted, were used. Notes on the study in general: Clonotype analysis showed dominance of the ex vivo response by HLA-C-restricted CMV-specific TCR beta clonotypes.

TCRdb called the reads again in MiXCR, with one record for every CDR3 protein. Of 110,000 to 150,000 distinct CDR3 sequences detected, roughly a third appear once; the ten largest clones hold around 50%. This clonotype was seen a few times. What it binds is not known. V lost 5 bases, J lost 5 bases, and 9 bases stayed unmatched. CDR1 is SNHLY and CDR2 is FYNNEI in the germline V gene. The CDR3 length is 15 residues. This chain links TRBV2 with TRBJ2-7; 10 nucleotides agree with TRBD1. The receptor's source is a human donor in good health (CMV status not recorded). Some clones in this sample may be carry-over from other donors' samples. The specimen was CD8+ T cells from cultured PBMCs, collected from culture after CMV antigen stimulation. Here the CDR3 reads CASSPPGQGIHEQYF. DNA of the CDR3: TGTGCCAGCAGTCCCCCGGGACAGGGGATTCACGAGCAGTACTTC.